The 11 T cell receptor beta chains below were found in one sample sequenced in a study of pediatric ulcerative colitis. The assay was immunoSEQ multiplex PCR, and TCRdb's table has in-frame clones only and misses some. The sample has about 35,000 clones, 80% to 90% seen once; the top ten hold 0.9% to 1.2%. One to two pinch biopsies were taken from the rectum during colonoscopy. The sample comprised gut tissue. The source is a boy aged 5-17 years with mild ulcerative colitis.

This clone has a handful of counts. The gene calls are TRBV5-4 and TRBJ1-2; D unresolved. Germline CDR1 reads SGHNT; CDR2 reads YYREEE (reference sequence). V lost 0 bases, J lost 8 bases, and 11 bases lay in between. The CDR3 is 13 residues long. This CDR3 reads CASSLVSARGYTF. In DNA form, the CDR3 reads TGTGCCAGCAGCTTGGTCTCGGCGAGGGGCTACACCTTC.

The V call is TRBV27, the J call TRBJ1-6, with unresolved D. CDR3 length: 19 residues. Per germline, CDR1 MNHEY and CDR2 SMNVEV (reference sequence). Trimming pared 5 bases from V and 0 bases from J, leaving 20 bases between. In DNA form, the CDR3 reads TGTGCCAGCAGTCTAGAGGCAGTAAGAATCCACTCCTATAATTCACCCCTCCACTTT. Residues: CASSLEAVRIHSYNSPLHF.

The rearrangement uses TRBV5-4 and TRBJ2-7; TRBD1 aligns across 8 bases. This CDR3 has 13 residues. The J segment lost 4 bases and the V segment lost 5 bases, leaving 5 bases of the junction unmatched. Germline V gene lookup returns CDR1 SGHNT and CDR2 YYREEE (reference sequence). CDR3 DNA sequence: TGTGCCAGCAGTGACGGACAGGGTTACGAGCAGTACTTC. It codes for CASSDGQGYEQYF.

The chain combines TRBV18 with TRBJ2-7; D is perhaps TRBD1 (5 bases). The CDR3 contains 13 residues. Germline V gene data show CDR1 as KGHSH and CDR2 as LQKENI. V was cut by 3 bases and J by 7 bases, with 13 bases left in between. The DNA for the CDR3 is TGTGCCAGCTCACCGGAATGGAACAGGGAGCAGTACTTC. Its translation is CASSPEWNREQYF.

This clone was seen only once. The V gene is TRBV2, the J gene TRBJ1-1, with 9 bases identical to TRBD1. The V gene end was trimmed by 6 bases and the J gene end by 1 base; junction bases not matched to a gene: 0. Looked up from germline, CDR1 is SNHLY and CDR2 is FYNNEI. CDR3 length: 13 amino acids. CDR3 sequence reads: CASRTGGNTEAFF. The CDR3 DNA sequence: TGTGCCAGCAGGACAGGGGGGAACACTGAAGCTTTCTTT.

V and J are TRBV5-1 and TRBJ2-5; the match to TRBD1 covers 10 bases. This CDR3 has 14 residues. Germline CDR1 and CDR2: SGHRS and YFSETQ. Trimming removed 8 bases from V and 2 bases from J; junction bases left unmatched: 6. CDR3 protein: CASKMGQGQETQYF. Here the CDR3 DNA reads TGCGCCAGTAAGATGGGACAGGGGCAAGAGACCCAGTACTTC. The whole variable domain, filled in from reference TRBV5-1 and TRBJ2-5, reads KAGVTQTPRYLIKTRGQQVTLSCSPISGHRSVSWYQQTPGQGLQFLFEYFSETQRNKGNFPGRFSGRQFSNSRSEMNVSTLELGDSALYLCASKMGQGQETQYFGPGTRLLVL.

Here the CDR3 reads CASSSGTGVYGYTF. DNA for the CDR3: TGTGCCAGCAGCTCGGGGACAGGAGTCTATGGCTACACCTTC. The chain carries TRBV9 and TRBJ1-2; 8 bases are shared with TRBD1. This CDR3 has 14 amino acids. V lost 4 bases and J lost 4; bases outside the gene matches: 6. Per the germline V gene, CDR1 is SGDLS and CDR2 is YYNGEE.

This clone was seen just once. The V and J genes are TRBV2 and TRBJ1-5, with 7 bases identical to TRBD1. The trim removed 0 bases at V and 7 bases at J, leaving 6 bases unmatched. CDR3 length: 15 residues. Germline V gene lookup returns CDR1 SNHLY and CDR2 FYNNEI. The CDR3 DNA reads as TGTGCCAGCAGTGAAGCGACAGGGTTGAAGCAGCCCCAGCATTTT. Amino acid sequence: CASSEATGLKQPQHF.

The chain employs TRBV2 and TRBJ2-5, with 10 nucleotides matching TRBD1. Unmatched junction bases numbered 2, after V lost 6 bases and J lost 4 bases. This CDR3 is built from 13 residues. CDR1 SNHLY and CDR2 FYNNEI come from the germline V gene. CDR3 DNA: TGTGCCAGCAGGGGACAGGGGCTAGAGACCCAGTACTTC. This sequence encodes CASRGQGLETQYF.

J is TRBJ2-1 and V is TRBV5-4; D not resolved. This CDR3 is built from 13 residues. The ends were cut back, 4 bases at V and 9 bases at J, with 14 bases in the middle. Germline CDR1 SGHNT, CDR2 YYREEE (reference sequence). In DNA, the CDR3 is TGTGCCAGCAGCCCCACCGGTTACGGTGAGCAGTTCTTC. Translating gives CASSPTGYGEQFF.

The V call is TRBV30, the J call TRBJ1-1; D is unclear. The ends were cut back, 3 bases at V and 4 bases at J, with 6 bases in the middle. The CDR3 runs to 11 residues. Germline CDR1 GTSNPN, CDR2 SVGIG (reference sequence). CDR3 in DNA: TGTGCCTGGAGGGCTGGCACTGAAGCTTTCTTT. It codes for CAWRAGTEAFF. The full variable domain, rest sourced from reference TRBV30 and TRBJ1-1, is SQTIHQWPATLVQPVGSPLSLECTVEGTSNPNLYWYRQAAGRGLQLLFYSVGIGQISSEVPQNLSASRPQDRQFILSSKKLLLSDSGFYLCAWRAGTEAFFGQGTRLTVV.